What follows are 32 T cell receptor beta chains derived from one specimen sequenced in a study of cytomegalovirus exposure and HLA in healthy donors. With 60 Vbeta and 13 Jbeta primers, the PCR was carried out. Measured with immunoSEQ multiplex PCR; TCRdb has only the in-frame clones, and not every one. The repertoire holds approximately 100,000 clones, with more than 75% as singletons. The sample was PBMCs. The source of these receptors is a man aged 18 to 30 in good health and CMV-seronegative.

This clone was seen a single time. This chain connects TRBV27 to TRBJ1-5; TRBD1 agrees at 10 bases. Trimming cost V 4 bases and J 3 bases; bases outside gene matches: 3. The CDR3 loop spans 15 amino acids. Per germline, CDR1 MNHEY and CDR2 SMNVEV (reference sequence). The CDR3 here is CASSSDRGFNQPQHF. The CDR3 region has the DNA TGTGCCAGCAGTTCGGACAGGGGGTTCAATCAGCCCCAGCATTTT.

V usage is TRBV5-1 and J usage is TRBJ2-2, with D possibly being TRBD1 (5 bases). CDR1 is SGHRS, CDR2 YFSETQ, per germline. V was trimmed by 5 bases and J by 1 base, leaving 15 bases between them. The CDR3 extends over 16 amino acids. The CDR3 DNA reads TGCGCCAGCAGTACCCAAGCGACAGAGAACACCGGGGAGCTGTTTTTT. This codes for CASSTQATENTGELFF. Using reference TRBV5-1 and TRBJ2-2 for the parts outside the CDR3, the full variable domain is KAGVTQTPRYLIKTRGQQVTLSCSPISGHRSVSWYQQTPGQGLQFLFEYFSETQRNKGNFPGRFSGRQFSNSRSEMNVSTLELGDSALYLCASSTQATENTGELFFGEGSRLTVL.

This sequence joins TRBV7-8 and TRBJ1-5; the match to TRBD1 covers 7 bases. The CDR3 is made up of 15 amino acids. V was pared by 5 bases and J by 6 bases, with 10 bases of the junction left unmatched. Per germline, CDR1 SGHVS and CDR2 FQNEAQ. The CDR3: CASSEDRDRIQPQHF. Written as DNA, the CDR3 is TGTGCCAGCAGCGAAGACCGGGACAGAATTCAGCCCCAGCATTTT.

On this clone: One junction end does not reproduce the germline sequence, and a read error may be involved. This chain links TRBV7-9 with TRBJ1-2; 8 bases are shared with TRBD1. The CDR3 is made up of 16 amino acids. Germline loops: CDR1 SEHNR, CDR2 FQNEAQ (reference sequence). The CDR3 sequence: CSSSPPGQGAGYGYTF. The CDR3 DNA sequence: TGTTCCAGCAGCCCCCCGGGGCAGGGGGCCGGCTATGGCTACACCTTC.

The gene calls are TRBV2 and TRBJ2-5, with 14 nucleotides matching TRBD2. This CDR3 comprises 17 residues. Germline V gene sequence: CDR1 SNHLY, CDR2 FYNNEI. With 8 bases clipped from V and 0 bases from J, the junction kept 8 bases outside the gene matches. CDR3 amino acids: CASGWTSGGTYQETQYF. The CDR3 region has the DNA TGTGCCAGCGGATGGACTAGCGGGGGGACGTACCAAGAGACCCAGTACTTC.

The chain joins TRBV6-1 to TRBJ2-7, with 7 bases identical to TRBD1. V was pared by 3 bases and J by 0 bases, with 5 bases of the junction left unmatched. The CDR3 runs 15 residues. Germline CDR1 MNHNS, CDR2 SASEGT. The CDR3 loop reads CASSDSTGRSYEQYF. The CDR3 DNA sequence: TGTGCCAGCAGTGACTCGACAGGGCGCTCCTACGAGCAGTACTTC.

This chain connects TRBV18 to TRBJ2-7; perhaps TRBD2 as D (5 bases). The CDR3 runs 13 residues. The V end lost 4 bases, the J end lost 4 bases, and 11 bases lay between the germline ends. The V gene's germline CDR1 is KGHSH and CDR2 LQKENI. DNA of the CDR3: TGTGCCAGCTCACTGACTGAGGGTTACGAGCAGTACTTC. It specifies CASSLTEGYEQYF.

This clone has more than one count but fewer than ten. The chain couples TRBV6-1 to TRBJ1-1, with 7 positions matching TRBD1. Germline V gene data show CDR1 as MNHNS and CDR2 as SASEGT. The CDR3 is made up of 13 amino acids. J lost 0 bases, V lost 7 bases, and 2 bases had no gene match. CDR3 loop: CASKGQMNTEAFF. The CDR3 nucleotides read TGTGCCAGCAAGGGACAGATGAACACTGAAGCTTTCTTT.

The genes are TRBV11-3 and TRBJ2-2; 8 nucleotides line up with TRBD1. V lost 0 bases, J lost 6 bases, and 3 bases stayed unmatched. This CDR3 region has 15 residues. Germline CDR1 SGHNT, CDR2 YENEEA. CDR3 DNA sequence: TGTGCCAGCAGCTTAGATTCGACAGGGGCCGGGGAGCTGTTTTTT. The encoded protein is CASSLDSTGAGELFF. The variable domain in full, completed from reference TRBV11-3 and TRBJ2-2, reads EAGVVQSPRYKIIEKKQPVAFWCNPISGHNTLYWYLQNLGQGPELLIRYENEEAVDDSQLPKDRFSAERLKGVDSTLKIQPAELGDSAVYLCASSLDSTGAGELFFGEGSRLTVL.

J is TRBJ2-3 and V is TRBV7-2; 11 positions match TRBD2. Losses at the gene ends were 4 bases for V and 8 bases for J; bases not matched to a gene: 14. Looked up from germline, CDR1 is SGHTA and CDR2 is FQGNSA. The CDR3 is made up of 17 amino acids. CDR3: CASSSSTTSGAGGTQYF. CDR3 sequence (DNA): TGTGCCAGCAGCTCTTCAACGACTAGCGGGGCCGGGGGTACGCAGTATTTT.

The genes are TRBV9 and TRBJ2-1; 7 nucleotides agree with TRBD1. This CDR3 has 16 residues. Germline-derived CDR1 and CDR2 are SGDLS and YYNGEE. V lost 0 bases to trimming and J lost 4 bases; unmatched junction nucleotides: 7. CDR3 region: CASSVEGAQGYNEQFF. The DNA for the CDR3 is TGTGCCAGCAGCGTAGAAGGGGCACAGGGGTACAATGAGCAGTTCTTC.

V and J are TRBV6-5 and TRBJ1-1; perhaps TRBD1 as D (6 bases). This CDR3 is 13 amino acids long. Trimming removed 6 bases at V and 3 bases at J, with 11 bases between. CDR1 is MNHEY and CDR2 is SVGAGI in the germline V gene. The CDR3 bases are TGTGCCAGCAGCGGACAGAGGGACACTGAAGCTTTCTTT. It yields the protein CASSGQRDTEAFF.

The rearrangement links TRBV6-1 to TRBJ2-7; D may be TRBD2 (6 bases). Germline V lookup: CDR1 MNHNS, CDR2 SASEGT. The V end lost 7 bases, the J end lost 2 bases, and 18 bases lay between the germline ends. There are 15 residues in the CDR3. DNA of the CDR3: TGTGCCAGCATTGGGACTGCATACCAAACCTACGAGCAGTACTTC. It yields the protein CASIGTAYQTYEQYF.

This clone was picked up one time. The chain has TRBV5-4 and TRBJ1-4; D might be TRBD1 (5 bases). This CDR3 region has 13 residues. The V gene's germline CDR1 is SGHNT and CDR2 YYREEE (reference sequence). V was cut by 4 bases and J by 8 bases, with 12 bases left in between. In DNA form, the CDR3 reads TGTGCCAGCAGCACCCGGCAGGGAGAAAAACTGTTTTTT. Amino acids: CASSTRQGEKLFF.

CDR3 amino acids: CATSRDRGGNYGYTF. Written as DNA, the CDR3 is TGTGCCACCAGCAGAGATCGGGGGGGGAACTATGGCTACACCTTC. The J gene is TRBJ1-2, the V gene TRBV15, with D possibly matching TRBD1 (5 bases). V gave up 0 bases and J gave up 2 bases, with 10 bases separating them. Germline CDR1 reads LNHNV; CDR2 reads YYDKDF (reference sequence). CDR3 length: 15 residues.

V is TRBV7-2 and J is TRBJ2-5, with 16 nucleotides matching TRBD2. Looked up from germline, CDR1 is SGHTA and CDR2 is FQGNSA. J was trimmed by 5 bases and V by 5 bases; bases with no gene match: 8. CDR3 size: 17 residues. CDR3 in amino acids: CASSRGTSGGAGETQYF. Here the CDR3 DNA reads TGTGCCAGCAGCCGCGGGACTAGCGGGGGGGCAGGTGAGACCCAGTACTTC.

V gene TRBV6-1 combines with J gene TRBJ2-5, with 10 bases identical to TRBD2. V lost 6 bases and J lost 4; bases outside the gene matches: 8. Per germline, CDR1 MNHNS and CDR2 SASEGT. The CDR3 loop spans 15 amino acids. Here the CDR3 DNA reads TGTGCCAGCAGCACGAGCGGGGGGGCTGGAGAGACCCAGTACTTC. Protein product: CASSTSGGAGETQYF.

The chain has TRBV7-9 and TRBJ2-1, with 16 bases fitting TRBD2. This CDR3 spans 18 amino acids. V was pared by 5 bases and J by 4 bases, with 8 bases of the junction left unmatched. CDR1 is SEHNR, CDR2 FQNEAQ, per germline (reference sequence). CDR3 bases: TGTGCCAGCAGCCCTCGTGGGACTAGCGGGGGGGAGTACAATGAGCAGTTCTTC. Its translation is CASSPRGTSGGEYNEQFF.

The chain employs TRBV19 and TRBJ2-3; D not resolved. This CDR3 spans 13 amino acids. Trimming pared 3 bases from V and 3 bases from J, leaving 7 bases between. Looked up from germline, CDR1 is LNHDA and CDR2 is SQIVND (reference sequence). The CDR3 loop reads CASSISLTDTQYF. CDR3 coding DNA: TGTGCCAGTAGTATTTCTCTTACAGATACGCAGTATTTT.

This rearrangement joins TRBV13 to TRBJ1-2; TRBD1 aligns across 9 bases. V trimming: 5 bases; J trimming: 0 bases; junction bases outside the gene matches: 7. CDR1 PRHDT and CDR2 FYEKMQ come from the germline V gene (reference sequence). This CDR3 is built from 16 residues. In DNA form, the CDR3 reads TGTGCCAGCAGCCTCCGGGACAGGGAACCTAACTATGGCTACACCTTC. Translation gives CASSLRDREPNYGYTF.

This chain links TRBV7-9 with TRBJ1-1, with a possible D match to TRBD1 (6 bases). Germline CDR1 SEHNR, CDR2 FQNEAQ (reference sequence). V was shortened by 2 bases and J by 3 bases, with 13 bases between the two germline ends. The CDR3 contains 15 residues. The CDR3 nucleotides are TGTGCCAGCAGCTTACGGGGGGCTTTCTACACTGAAGCTTTCTTT. Translated, it gives CASSLRGAFYTEAFF.

The chain combines TRBV18 with TRBJ2-5, with D possibly TRBD2 on 6 matching bases. The V and J ends lost 6 bases and 3 bases respectively, with 11 bases between them. The germline V gene encodes CDR1 KGHSH and CDR2 LQKENI. The CDR3 runs to 13 residues. CDR3 region: CASSEGLKETQYF. In DNA form, the CDR3 reads TGTGCCAGCTCGGAGGGGCTCAAAGAGACCCAGTACTTC. The full variable domain, rest sourced from reference TRBV18 and TRBJ2-5, is NAGVMQNPRHLVRRRGQEARLRCSPMKGHSHVYWYRQLPEEGLKFMVYLQKENIIDESGMPKERFSAEFPKEGPSILRIQQVVRGDSAAYFCASSEGLKETQYFGPGTRLLVL.

This chain connects TRBV19 to TRBJ1-5, with D perhaps TRBD1 (6 bases). Per the germline V gene, CDR1 is LNHDA and CDR2 is SQIVND (reference sequence). This CDR3 spans 15 amino acids. Trimming left V 6 bases short and J 1 base short, with 13 bases between. CDR3 sequence: CASSQGINSNQPQHF. DNA of the CDR3: TGTGCCAGTAGCCAGGGGATTAACAGCAATCAGCCCCAGCATTTT.

The V gene is TRBV19, the J gene TRBJ2-4; TRBD1 is a possible D gene (6 bases). The V and J ends lost 6 bases and 8 bases respectively, with 14 bases between them. This CDR3 contains 13 residues. The germline V gene has CDR1 LNHDA and CDR2 SQIVND (reference sequence). Here the CDR3 reads CASSSDSGDIQYF. CDR3 DNA: TGTGCCAGTAGCTCGGACAGTGGAGACATTCAGTACTTC. Complete variable domain (other parts from reference TRBV19 and TRBJ2-4): DGGITQSPKYLFRKEGQNVTLSCEQNLNHDAMYWYRQDPGQGLRLIYYSQIVNDFQKGDIAEGYSVSREKKESFPLTVTSAQKNPTAFYLCASSSDSGDIQYFGAGTRLSVL.

The V gene is TRBV7-9, the J gene TRBJ1-5; D remains ambiguous. The CDR3 has 12 residues. The germline V gene has CDR1 SEHNR and CDR2 FQNEAQ (reference sequence). The V gene lost 4 bases and the J gene lost 5 bases, with 6 bases spanning the gap. The CDR3 loop is CASSSRDQPQHF. As DNA, the CDR3 is TGTGCCAGCAGCTCGAGGGATCAGCCCCAGCATTTT.

Concerning this clone: Other nucleotide sequences in the sample specify the same CDR3. The chain employs TRBV11-2 and TRBJ2-5; 8 bases agree with TRBD2. Trimming at V came to 5 bases and at J to 4 bases, leaving 3 bases not matched to a gene. The CDR3 extends over 13 amino acids. Germline CDR1 reads SGHAT; CDR2 reads FQNNGV. This CDR3 is CASSGGLAETQYF. CDR3 DNA: TGTGCCAGCAGCGGTGGACTAGCAGAGACCCAGTACTTC.

This clone occurred a few times. The chain is built from TRBV19 and TRBJ1-4; 8 bases map to TRBD1. V was pared by 6 bases and J by 7 bases, with 10 bases of the junction left unmatched. Germline V gene data show CDR1 as LNHDA and CDR2 as SQIVND (reference sequence). CDR3 length: 15 residues. This chain's CDR3 is CASSRTGRVAEKLFF. The DNA for the CDR3 is TGTGCCAGTAGCAGGACAGGGAGGGTAGCTGAAAAACTGTTTTTT.

V gene TRBV13 combines with J gene TRBJ2-1, with D possibly TRBD1 on 6 matching bases. Germline CDR1 PRHDT, CDR2 FYEKMQ (reference sequence). The V and J ends lost 5 bases and 0 bases respectively, with 14 bases between them. The CDR3 is made up of 16 amino acids. CDR3 DNA: TGTGCCAGCAGCGCTAGGGGGACCTTCTCCTACAATGAGCAGTTCTTC. Protein product: CASSARGTFSYNEQFF. Complete variable domain (other parts from reference TRBV13 and TRBJ2-1): AAGVIQSPRHLIKEKRETATLKCYPIPRHDTVYWYQQGPGQDPQFLISFYEKMQSDKGSIPDRFSAQQFSDYHSELNMSSLELGDSALYFCASSARGTFSYNEQFFGPGTRLTVL.

The genes are TRBV6-5 and TRBJ1-1; TRBD1 matches at 9 bases. The germline V gene has CDR1 MNHEY and CDR2 SVGAGI. V was pared by 6 bases and J by 4 bases, with 9 bases of the junction left unmatched. CDR3 length equals 15 residues. The CDR3 DNA reads as TGTGCCAGCAGCGATCAGGACAGGGGCAGCACTGAAGCTTTCTTT. Translating gives CASSDQDRGSTEAFF.

This sequence joins TRBV16 and TRBJ1-2; 7 bases map to TRBD1. Looked up from germline, CDR1 is KGHSY and CDR2 is FQNENV. This CDR3 has 14 amino acids. V shed 0 bases and J 7 bases; nucleotides not matched to a gene: 5. CDR3 region: CASSQSGGQIGYTF. DNA for the CDR3: TGTGCCAGCAGCCAATCGGGGGGACAGATTGGCTACACCTTC.

With respect to this clone: Other DNA sequences in this sample translate to the same CDR3. CDR3 nucleotides: TGTGCCAGCACCAAGGCGGGCTCTGGGGCCAACGTCCTGACTTTC. It specifies CASTKAGSGANVLTF. This chain links TRBV7-2 with TRBJ2-6, with a tentative D call TRBD2 (5 bases). Germline CDR1 and CDR2: SGHTA and FQGNSA. V shed 7 bases and J shed 0 bases, with 10 bases lying between them. The CDR3 has 15 residues.

A word on this clone: The same CDR3 arises from other DNA sequences in this sample as well. The rearrangement uses TRBV15 and TRBJ2-2, with 7 bases fitting TRBD1. V lost 3 bases to trimming and J lost 2 bases; unmatched junction nucleotides: 3. Germline lookup yields CDR1 LNHNV and CDR2 YYDKDF (reference sequence). The CDR3 extends over 15 amino acids. CDR3 nucleotide sequence: TGTGCCACCAGCAGGGACAGGAGAAACACCGGGGAGCTGTTTTTT. It translates to CATSRDRRNTGELFF.